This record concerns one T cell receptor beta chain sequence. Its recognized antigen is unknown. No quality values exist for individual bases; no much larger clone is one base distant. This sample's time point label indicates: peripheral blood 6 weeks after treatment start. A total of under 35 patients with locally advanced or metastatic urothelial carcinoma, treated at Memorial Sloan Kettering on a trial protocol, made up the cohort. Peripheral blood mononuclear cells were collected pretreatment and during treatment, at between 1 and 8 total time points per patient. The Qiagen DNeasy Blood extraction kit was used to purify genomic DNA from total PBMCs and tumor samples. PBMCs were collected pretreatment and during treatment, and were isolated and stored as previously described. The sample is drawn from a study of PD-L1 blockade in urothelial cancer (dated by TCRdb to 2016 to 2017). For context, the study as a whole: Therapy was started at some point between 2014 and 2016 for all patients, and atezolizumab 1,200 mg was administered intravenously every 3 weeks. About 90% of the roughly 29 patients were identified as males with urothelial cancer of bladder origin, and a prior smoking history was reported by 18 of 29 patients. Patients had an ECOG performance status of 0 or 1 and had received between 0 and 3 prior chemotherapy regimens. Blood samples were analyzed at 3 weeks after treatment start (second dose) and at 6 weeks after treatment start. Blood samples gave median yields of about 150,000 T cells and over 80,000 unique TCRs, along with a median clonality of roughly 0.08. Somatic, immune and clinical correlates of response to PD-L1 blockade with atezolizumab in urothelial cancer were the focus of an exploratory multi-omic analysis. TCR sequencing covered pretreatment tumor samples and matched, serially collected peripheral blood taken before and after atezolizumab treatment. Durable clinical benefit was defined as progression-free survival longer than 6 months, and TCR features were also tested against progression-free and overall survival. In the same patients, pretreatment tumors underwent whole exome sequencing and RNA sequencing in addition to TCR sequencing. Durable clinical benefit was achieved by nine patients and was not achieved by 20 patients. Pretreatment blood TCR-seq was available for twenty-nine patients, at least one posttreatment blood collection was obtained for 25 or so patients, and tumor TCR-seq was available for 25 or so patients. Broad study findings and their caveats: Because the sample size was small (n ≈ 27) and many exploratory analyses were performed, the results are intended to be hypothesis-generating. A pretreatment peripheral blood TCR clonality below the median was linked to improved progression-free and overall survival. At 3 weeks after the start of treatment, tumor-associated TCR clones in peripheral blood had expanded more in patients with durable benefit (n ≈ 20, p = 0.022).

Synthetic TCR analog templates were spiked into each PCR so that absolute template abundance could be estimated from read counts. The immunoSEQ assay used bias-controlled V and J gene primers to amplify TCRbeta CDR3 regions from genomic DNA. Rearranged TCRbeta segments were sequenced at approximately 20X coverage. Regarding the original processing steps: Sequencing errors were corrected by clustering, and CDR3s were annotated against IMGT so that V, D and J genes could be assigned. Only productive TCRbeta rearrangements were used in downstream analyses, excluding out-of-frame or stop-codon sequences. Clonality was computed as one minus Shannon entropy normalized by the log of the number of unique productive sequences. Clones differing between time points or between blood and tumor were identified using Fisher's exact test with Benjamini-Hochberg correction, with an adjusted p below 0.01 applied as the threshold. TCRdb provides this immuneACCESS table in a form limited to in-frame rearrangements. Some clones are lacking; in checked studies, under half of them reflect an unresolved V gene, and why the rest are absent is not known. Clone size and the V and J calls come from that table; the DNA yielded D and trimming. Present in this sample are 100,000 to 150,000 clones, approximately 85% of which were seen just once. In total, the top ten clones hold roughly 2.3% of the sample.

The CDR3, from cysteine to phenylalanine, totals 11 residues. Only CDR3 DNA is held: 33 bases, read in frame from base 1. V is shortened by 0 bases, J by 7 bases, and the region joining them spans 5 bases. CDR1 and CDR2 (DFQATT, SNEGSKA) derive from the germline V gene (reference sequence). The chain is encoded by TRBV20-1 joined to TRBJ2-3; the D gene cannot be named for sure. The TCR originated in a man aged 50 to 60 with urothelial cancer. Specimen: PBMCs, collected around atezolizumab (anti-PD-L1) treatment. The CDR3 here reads CSARDPNTQYF. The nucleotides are TGCAGTGCTAGAGACCCCAATACGCAGTATTTT.